The clone carrying this T cell receptor beta chain was picked up one time. The source of the sample is a study of cytomegalovirus exposure and HLA in healthy donors. Trimming removed 1 base from V and 0 bases from J, with 9 bases in between. The CDR3 is 14 residues long. The germline V gene encodes CDR1 GTSNPN and CDR2 SVGIG (reference sequence). The PCR made use of 60 Vbeta and 13 Jbeta primers. Profiled with immunoSEQ multiplex PCR; TCRdb holds only in-frame clones, not every one. The sample comprises 100,000 to 140,000 clones, over 75% of which are singletons, and about 2.3% rests with the top ten.

This rearrangement joins TRBV30 to TRBJ2-5, with D possibly matching TRBD1 (6 bases). The sequenced sample was PBMCs. The TCR was taken from a man aged 30 to 45 in good health and CMV-seronegative. The CDR3 protein is CAWSAGVYQETQYF. The CDR3 DNA reads as TGTGCCTGGAGTGCAGGGGTGTACCAAGAGACCCAGTACTTC.